This T cell receptor (beta chain) was profiled in a study of response to subunit inactivated influenza vaccine. TCRdb re-called the RT-PCR reads through MiXCR, storing one row per CDR3 protein. The repertoire holds about 530,000 distinct CDR3 sequences, with about 11% as singletons. Notes on this clonotype: The antigen remains undetermined.

Findings of the study overall: T cells newly recruited by each seasonal influenza vaccination are few, the authors suggested.

V was shortened by 5 bases and J by 6 bases, with 7 bases between the two germline ends. The CDR3 length is 11 residues. V is TRBV12-3 or TRBV12-4 and J is TRBJ2-5, with D maybe TRBD1 (5 bases). This sequence originates from a man aged 45-60 years who received an inactivated influenza vaccine. This specimen was PBMCs from blood, taken on the day of vaccination. CDR3: CASSMGQTQYF. CDR3 in DNA: TGTGCCAGCAGTATGGGGCAGACCCAGTACTTC.